One sample yielded the 23 T cell receptor beta chains listed below, sequenced in a study of T cell responses to AZD1222 COVID-19 vaccine. Method: immunoSEQ multiplex PCR; TCRdb's copy keeps in-frame clones and lacks some. The sample includes around 140,000 clones, around 90% of them seen just once. The sample was peripheral blood, taken 28 days after the second dose of the MenACWY control vaccine. These receptors were obtained from an adult who received the MenACWY meningococcal vaccine as a control.

In DNA, the CDR3 is TGTGCCAGCAGTCGGGGTCCGGACGGCAATCAGCCCCAGCATTTT. This translates into CASSRGPDGNQPQHF. The chain links TRBV27 to TRBJ1-5; D is uncertain. Germline CDR1 MNHEY, CDR2 SMNVEV (reference sequence). The length of the CDR3 is 15 residues. The V end lost 5 bases, the J end lost 2 bases, and 13 bases lay between the germline ends.

The gene calls are TRBV2 and TRBJ1-4; 7 nucleotides agree with TRBD1. This CDR3 has 14 residues. V lost 5 bases and J lost 14; bases outside the gene matches: 14. Germline lookup yields CDR1 SNHLY and CDR2 FYNNEI. As DNA, the CDR3 is TGTGCCAGCAGTCGATTTACGGGACAGTCCCCTCTGTTTTTT. Translated: CASSRFTGQSPLFF.

This clone was recorded once. This chain joins TRBV19 and TRBJ1-2, with D tentatively TRBD1 (6 bases). Trimming shortened V by 5 bases and J by 2 bases, and 9 bases separated the two germline ends. The CDR3 has 13 amino acids. Germline V gene sequence: CDR1 LNHDA, CDR2 SQIVND (reference sequence). The CDR3 coding sequence is TGTGCCAGTAGTTCAGGACAGAACTATGGCTACACCTTC. Residues: CASSSGQNYGYTF. Using reference TRBV19 and TRBJ1-2 for the parts outside the CDR3, the full variable domain is DGGITQSPKYLFRKEGQNVTLSCEQNLNHDAMYWYRQDPGQGLRLIYYSQIVNDFQKGDIAEGYSVSREKKESFPLTVTSAQKNPTAFYLCASSSGQNYGYTFGSGTRLTVV.

The rearrangement uses TRBV4-1 and TRBJ1-4; the D is unclear. From germline, CDR1 is MGHRA and CDR2 YSYEKL. The V gene lost 1 base and the J gene lost 1 base, with 7 bases spanning the gap. The length of the CDR3 is 15 residues. The CDR3 spells CASSQVTRTNEKLFF. DNA for the CDR3: TGCGCCAGCAGCCAAGTGACGAGAACTAATGAAAAACTGTTTTTT.

This clone has a single count. The chain joins TRBV3-1 (or the pseudogene TRBV3-2) to TRBJ2-1; D unclear. CDR1 LGHDT and CDR2 YNNKEL come from the germline V gene (reference sequence). The ends were cut back, 3 bases at V and 7 bases at J, with 10 bases in the middle. This CDR3 region has 13 residues. The CDR3 sequence: CASSQYAANEQFF. CDR3 nucleotides: TGTGCCAGCAGCCAGTACGCGGCAAATGAGCAGTTCTTC.

This clone was picked up one time. This chain connects TRBV6-4 to TRBJ1-6, with 7 bases that match TRBD1. Germline trimming cut 6 bases from V and 5 bases from J; bases unmatched to any gene: 7. The germline gives CDR1 MRHNA, CDR2 SNTAGT. This CDR3 has 15 amino acids. The CDR3 nucleotides read TGTGCCAGCAGCGGGACAGAAAAAGATAATTCACCCCTCCACTTT. This sequence encodes CASSGTEKDNSPLHF.

Details on this clone: One end of the junction varies from germline; a read error may be responsible. This chain connects TRBV7-7 to TRBJ1-1; 7 bases line up with TRBD1. The CDR3 runs 13 residues. Germline lookup yields CDR1 SSHAT and CDR2 FNYEAQ (reference sequence). CDR3 protein: CASSLQGGTEAFF. The DNA of the CDR3 is TGTGCTAGCAGCTTGCAGGGGGGGACTGAAGCTTTCTTT.

This chain uses TRBV6-5 with TRBJ1-1; D is uncertain. CDR1 is MNHEY, CDR2 SVGAGI, per germline. The CDR3 totals 13 residues. V lost 0 bases and J 10 bases, leaving 12 bases between the germline ends. In nucleotides, the CDR3 is TGTGCCAGCAGTTACTCAGATAGGGCTGGAGCTTTCTTT. It yields the protein CASSYSDRAGAFF.

The CDR3 is CASSLLAGEFNTQYF. The DNA of the CDR3 is TGCGCCAGCAGCTTACTAGCGGGGGAGTTCAATACGCAGTATTTT. The chain recombines TRBV5-1 with TRBJ2-3; TRBD2 matches at 11 bases. V lost 2 bases and J lost 7; bases outside the gene matches: 6. The germline CDR1 and CDR2 sequences are SGHRS and YFSETQ. The length of the CDR3 is 15 residues.

The rearrangement links TRBV19 to TRBJ1-1; 7 nucleotides agree with TRBD1. With 1 base clipped from V and 4 bases from J, the junction kept 9 bases outside the gene matches. The CDR3 is 16 amino acids. Germline values: CDR1 LNHDA, CDR2 SQIVND (reference sequence). The CDR3 region has the DNA TGTGCCAGTAGTATAGGGTGGACAGGACGGAGCACTGAAGCTTTCTTT. It encodes CASSIGWTGRSTEAFF.

This clone was detected a few times. V gene TRBV7-3 combines with J gene TRBJ1-1, with D possibly TRBD1 on 5 matching bases. Germline CDR1 is SGHTA and CDR2 is FQGTGA. The CDR3 contains 13 residues. The V and J ends lost 6 bases and 5 bases respectively, with 13 bases between them. The CDR3: CASSPTGRTEAFF. The CDR3 nucleotides read TGTGCCAGCAGTCCCACAGGTCGGACTGAAGCTTTCTTT.

The rearrangement links TRBV18 to TRBJ1-5, with D tentatively TRBD1 (5 bases). This CDR3 contains 12 residues. The V gene's germline CDR1 is KGHSH and CDR2 LQKENI. Deletions cut 4 bases from V and 5 bases from J, with 6 bases between. The CDR3 protein is CASSRGDQPQHF. The DNA of the CDR3 is TGTGCCAGCTCACGAGGGGATCAGCCCCAGCATTTT.

The chain couples TRBV18 to TRBJ1-1; the match to TRBD1 covers 7 bases. The V and J ends lost 6 bases and 3 bases, in that order; junction bases with no gene match: 7. Germline values: CDR1 KGHSH, CDR2 LQKENI. CDR3 size: 14 residues. CDR3 in amino acids: CASSETGSDTEAFF. Written as DNA, the CDR3 is TGTGCCAGCTCCGAGACAGGGTCTGACACTGAAGCTTTCTTT.

CDR3 coding DNA: TGTGCCAGCAGTGATGCCAGGGGGGAGTATGAAAAACTGTTTTTT. Translating gives CASSDARGEYEKLFF. This chain uses TRBV6-1 with TRBJ1-4, with 7 bases lining up with TRBD1. Germline CDR1 MNHNS, CDR2 SASEGT. Trimming removed 3 bases from V and 6 bases from J; junction bases left unmatched: 7. This CDR3 region has 15 residues.

The V gene is TRBV7-2, the J gene TRBJ1-2; the D is unclear. Looked up from germline, CDR1 is SGHTA and CDR2 is FQGNSA. Trimming removed 3 bases from V and 2 bases from J, with 13 bases in between. This CDR3 region has 15 residues. CDR3 sequence (DNA): TGTGCCAGCAGCTTCTCTCTGGGATTCAACTATGGCTACACCTTC. It is translated as CASSFSLGFNYGYTF.

The chain links TRBV9 to TRBJ1-6; D might be TRBD1 (5 bases). This CDR3 has 15 residues. Germline-derived CDR1 and CDR2 are SGDLS and YYNGEE. V gave up 6 bases and J gave up 9 bases, with 19 bases separating them. The CDR3 DNA follows: TGTGCCAGCAACGCACTCGGCCAGGGTCCTTCACCCCTCCACTTT. Translated: CASNALGQGPSPLHF.

The rearrangement joins TRBV5-5 to TRBJ1-6; no definite D call. Germline CDR1 is SGHKS and CDR2 is YYEKEE (reference sequence). The V end was cut by 0 bases, the J end by 10 bases, with 11 bases between. The CDR3 has 14 amino acids. As DNA, the CDR3 is TGTGCCAGCAGCTTGGCATCGGATGTATCACCCCTCCACTTT. It translates to CASSLASDVSPLHF.

The chain has TRBV4-1 and TRBJ2-7; 8 bases align to TRBD2. Germline assignment: CDR1 MGHRA and CDR2 YSYEKL. V lost 4 bases, J lost 4 bases, and 9 bases stayed unmatched. This CDR3 region has 15 residues. CDR3 coding DNA: TGCGCCAGCAGCCTCGAACCGGGACTAGAGTACGAGCAGTACTTC. Translation gives CASSLEPGLEYEQYF.

V usage is TRBV7-3 and J usage is TRBJ2-5; D may match TRBD1 or TRBD2 (5 bases each). In germline, CDR1 is SGHTA, CDR2 FQGTGA. This CDR3 spans 15 amino acids. V was shortened by 2 bases and J by 4 bases, with 14 bases between the two germline ends. The CDR3 DNA follows: TGTGCCAGCAGCTTAGGTGTGGGGGATCGAGAGACCCAGTACTTC. Protein: CASSLGVGDRETQYF. The full variable domain, completed using reference TRBV7-3 and TRBJ2-5, is GAGVSQTPSNKVTEKGKYVELRCDPISGHTALYWYRQSLGQGPEFLIYFQGTGAADDSGLPNDRFFAVRPEGSVSTLKIQRTERGDSAVYLCASSLGVGDRETQYFGPGTRLLVL.

The chain couples TRBV6-5 to TRBJ1-6; D may be TRBD1 (5 bases). Germline V gene lookup returns CDR1 MNHEY and CDR2 SVGAGI. The CDR3 loop spans 13 amino acids. V was trimmed by 6 bases and J by 7 bases, leaving 10 bases between them. This CDR3 is CASRGQLNSPLHF. DNA of the CDR3: TGTGCCAGCAGGGGGCAGCTAAATTCACCCCTCCACTTT.

This clone was counted once. The genes are TRBV18 and TRBJ2-2, with D uncertain. This CDR3 is 15 amino acids long. Germline CDR1 reads KGHSH; CDR2 reads LQKENI. The V end was cut by 3 bases, the J end by 1 base, with 9 bases between. Here the CDR3 reads CASSPLAENTGELFF. The CDR3 nucleotides are TGTGCCAGCTCACCTTTGGCAGAGAACACCGGGGAGCTGTTTTTT. The variable domain in full, with the rest retrieved from reference TRBV18 and TRBJ2-2, is NAGVMQNPRHLVRRRGQEARLRCSPMKGHSHVYWYRQLPEEGLKFMVYLQKENIIDESGMPKERFSAEFPKEGPSILRIQQVVRGDSAAYFCASSPLAENTGELFFGEGSRLTVL.

The V call is TRBV6-6, the J call TRBJ1-6, with D perhaps matching TRBD1 (6 bases). The V gene lost 5 bases and the J gene lost 9 bases, with 11 bases spanning the gap. CDR3 size: 13 residues. In germline, CDR1 is MNHNY, CDR2 SVGAGI (reference sequence). The CDR3 spells CASSAMTGSPLHF. CDR3 nucleotide sequence: TGTGCCAGCAGTGCGATGACAGGTTCACCCCTCCACTTT.

The chain combines TRBV6-6 with TRBJ1-3, with D maybe TRBD1 (5 bases). The V gene's germline CDR1 is MNHNY and CDR2 SVGAGI (reference sequence). The length of the CDR3 is 20 residues. V was clipped by 5 bases and J by 4 bases, with 30 bases between them. Here the CDR3 DNA reads TGTGCCAGCAGTCCCTGGAACCGTATGTTCCCACAGGCCCACGGAAACACCATATATTTT. Translation: CASSPWNRMFPQAHGNTIYF.